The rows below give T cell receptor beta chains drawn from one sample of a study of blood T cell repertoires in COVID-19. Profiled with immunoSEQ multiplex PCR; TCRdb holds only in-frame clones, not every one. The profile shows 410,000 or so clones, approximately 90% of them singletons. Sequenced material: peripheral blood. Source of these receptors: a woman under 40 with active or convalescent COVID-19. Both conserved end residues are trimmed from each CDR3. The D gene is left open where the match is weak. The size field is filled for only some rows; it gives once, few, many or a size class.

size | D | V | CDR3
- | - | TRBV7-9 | ASRGDWGSYGYT
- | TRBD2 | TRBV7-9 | ASSLDGTKTDTQY
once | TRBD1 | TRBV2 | ASSEKGADNSPLH
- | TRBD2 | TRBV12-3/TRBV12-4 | ASSVTSGSRKF
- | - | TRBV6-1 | ASSEKGRVDVYT
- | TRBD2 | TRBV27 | ASSGSRFSQY
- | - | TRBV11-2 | ASSPFGEAF
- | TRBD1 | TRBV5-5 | ASSLAIGTAFFTQETQY
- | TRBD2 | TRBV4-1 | ASSQDTRLAGETQY
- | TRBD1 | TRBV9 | ASSGRTGGYTQY
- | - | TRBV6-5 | ASRPSWGGAETQY
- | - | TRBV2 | ASSELRDTMNTEAF
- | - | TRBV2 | ASSGRETQY
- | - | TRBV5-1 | ASSHRQVPRGYT
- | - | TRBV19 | ASRSQAQSGNTIY
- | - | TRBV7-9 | ASSTPADTQY
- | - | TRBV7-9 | ASSPPSRENYGYT
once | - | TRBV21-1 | ASSKSGYEQY
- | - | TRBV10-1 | ATSPGDTYEQY
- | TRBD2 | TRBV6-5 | ASSYASGETQY
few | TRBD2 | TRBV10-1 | ASSPTSGDYNEQF
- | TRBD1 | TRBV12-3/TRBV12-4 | ASSQGQLYGYT
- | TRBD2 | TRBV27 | ASSLSGGLYEQY
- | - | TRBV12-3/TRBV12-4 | ASSFMEGYTIY
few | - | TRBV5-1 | ASSLAGGVWGYT
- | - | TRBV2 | ASSEAGRGSTDTQY
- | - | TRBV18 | ASSPPRTNTEAF
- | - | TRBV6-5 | ASTFRTANTEAF
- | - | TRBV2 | ASSETTTDTQY
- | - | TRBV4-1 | ASSQAVLGDGYT
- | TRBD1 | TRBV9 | ASSAPREGADYGYT
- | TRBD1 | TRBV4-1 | ASRPNRGRNTIY
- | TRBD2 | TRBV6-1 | ASSEAGGPRNEQF
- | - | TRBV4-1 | ASSQVTLRDTEAF
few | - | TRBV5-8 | ASSLDFAELYYGYT
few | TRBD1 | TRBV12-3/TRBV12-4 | ASSVGGVEQY
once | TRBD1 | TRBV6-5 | ATTGTGYGYT